The rows below give T cell receptor beta chains drawn from one sample of a study of OX40 agonist ivuxolimab in advanced cancers. Measured with immunoSEQ multiplex PCR; TCRdb has only the in-frame clones, and not every one. The table includes 75,000 to 100,000 clones, about 90% detected once. Sample: CD4+ or CD8+ T cells sorted from blood, taken in a trial of the OX40 agonist ivuxolimab. The receptors shown here come from an adult with an advanced solid tumor such as melanoma, head and neck, liver or kidney cancer. The CDR3 runs from the conserved cysteine through the conserved F or W. A D gene is named only where the DNA matches it firmly. Size values are once, few and many counts, or a class for expanded clones, and some rows have none.

length,J,size,V,D,CDR3,DNA
14,TRBJ2-5,-,TRBV7-9,-,CASSFAGSGETQYF,TGTGCCAGCAGCTTTGCAGGGTCAGGAGAGACCCAGTACTTC
15,TRBJ1-5,few,TRBV6-6,-,CASSYSNFQNQPQHF,TGTGCCAGCAGTTACTCGAATTTTCAAAATCAGCCCCAGCATTTT
15,TRBJ1-2,-,TRBV6-5,-,CASSYRTATNYGYTF,TGTGCCAGCAGTTACCGGACAGCGACTAACTATGGCTACACCTTC
13,TRBJ2-7,-,TRBV19,-,CASSIPGDYEQYF,TGTGCCAGTAGTATACCAGGAGACTACGAGCAGTACTTC
16,TRBJ1-2,-,TRBV4-1,-,CASSQDPSGSSYGYTF,TGCGCCAGCAGCCAAGACCCCAGCGGGAGCTCCTATGGCTACACCTTC
13,TRBJ1-5,-,TRBV14,-,CASRFPGRQPQHF,TGTGCCAGCAGGTTTCCAGGGCGTCAGCCCCAGCATTTT
16,TRBJ2-2,-,TRBV5-1,TRBD2,CASSPGTSGGTGELFF,TGCGCCAGCAGCCCCGGGACTAGCGGCGGGACCGGGGAGCTGTTTTTT
13,TRBJ2-7,-,TRBV19,-,CASRGRVVGEQYF,TGTGCCAGTAGGGGCAGGGTAGTAGGCGAGCAGTACTTC
12,TRBJ2-2,once,TRBV11-2,-,CASSSPTGELFF,TGTGCCAGCAGCTCGCCCACCGGGGAGCTGTTTTTT
15,TRBJ1-5,once,TRBV27,-,CASSLRGFSNQPQHF,TGTGCCAGCAGCCTCCGGGGGTTTAGCAATCAGCCCCAGCATTTT
13,TRBJ1-5,-,TRBV19,-,CASSIPTQMPQHF,TGTGCCAGTAGTATTCCAACACAAATGCCCCAGCATTTT
16,TRBJ2-1,-,TRBV7-9,TRBD2,CASSLNRTSGRHEQFF,TGTGCCAGCAGCTTAAATCGGACTAGCGGGAGACATGAGCAGTTCTTC
20,TRBJ2-6,-,TRBV19,-,CASQNYRADPRLSGANVLTF,TGTGCCAGCCAAAATTACCGGGCGGATCCAAGGCTCTCTGGGGCCAACGTCCTGACTTTC
17,TRBJ2-1,-,TRBV11-2,-,CASSLDTILKSYNEQFF,TGTGCCAGCAGCTTAGACACCATCCTGAAGAGTTACAATGAGCAGTTCTTC
17,TRBJ1-5,-,TRBV19,TRBD1,CASQGGTGRISNQPQHF,TGTGCCAGCCAGGGGGGGACAGGGCGGATTAGCAATCAGCCCCAGCATTTT
15,TRBJ1-1,-,TRBV5-5,-,CASSPPSRQNTEAFF,TGTGCCAGCAGCCCCCCATCGAGACAGAACACTGAAGCTTTCTTT
14,TRBJ2-7,-,TRBV13,TRBD1,CASSFGTGTYEQYF,TGTGCCAGCAGCTTTGGGACAGGAACCTACGAGCAGTACTTC
12,TRBJ1-5,-,TRBV19,-,CASSMGSQPQHF,TGTGCCAGTAGTATGGGTAGCCAGCCCCAGCATTTT
13,TRBJ1-1,-,TRBV7-3,-,CASSREVDTEAFF,TGTGCCAGCAGCAGGGAGGTCGACACTGAAGCTTTCTTT
11,TRBJ2-7,-,TRBV10-3,TRBD1,CAIAGQGEQYF,TGTGCCATCGCGGGACAGGGGGAGCAGTACTTC
16,TRBJ1-1,-,TRBV6-6,-,CASSYEGGVRNTEAFF,TGTGCCAGCAGTTACGAGGGTGGTGTTCGGAACACTGAAGCTTTCTTT
15,TRBJ1-1,few,TRBV7-2,TRBD1,CASSLIQGLNTEAFF,TGTGCCAGCAGCTTAATACAGGGGCTGAACACTGAAGCTTTCTTT
14,TRBJ2-1,-,TRBV4-2,-,CASSHSTSLREQFF,TGTGCCAGCAGCCATTCTACTAGCCTGCGTGAGCAGTTCTTC
14,TRBJ1-3,-,TRBV9,-,CASSVGTLGNTIYF,TGTGCCAGCAGCGTAGGGACGTTGGGAAACACCATATATTTT
16,TRBJ2-5,-,TRBV7-6,TRBD2,CASSLSPTSGEQTQYF,TGTGCCAGCAGCTTATCCCCGACTAGCGGGGAACAGACCCAGTACTTC
15,TRBJ1-5,once,TRBV30,-,CAWSAGQYSNQPQHF,TGTGCCTGGAGTGCCGGACAGTATAGCAATCAGCCCCAGCATTTT
12,TRBJ2-7,-,TRBV5-4,TRBD1,CASSRDRAEQYF,TGTGCCAGCAGCCGAGACAGGGCCGAGCAGTACTTC
13,TRBJ1-1,-,TRBV7-9,TRBD1,CASRPPGDREAFF,TGTGCCAGCAGACCCCCGGGGGACAGGGAAGCTTTCTTT
15,TRBJ1-1,-,TRBV7-8,-,CASRSPGGGDAEAFF,TGTGCCAGCAGATCCCCCGGGGGGGGCGATGCTGAAGCTTTCTTT
14,TRBJ2-2,-,TRBV9,-,CASSYRDYTGELFF,TGTGCCAGTTCATACAGGGATTACACCGGGGAGCTGTTTTTT
15,TRBJ2-1,once,TRBV5-1,-,CASSSDYNSYNEQFF,TGCGCCAGCAGCTCTGACTACAACTCCTACAATGAGCAGTTCTTC
13,TRBJ1-2,once,TRBV5-1,-,CASSLGSGIGYTF,TGCGCCAGCAGCTTGGGATCAGGGATTGGCTACACCTTC
14,TRBJ1-3,-,TRBV19,-,CASRRETAGNTIYF,TGTGCCAGTAGGAGAGAGACTGCTGGAAACACCATATATTTT
13,TRBJ2-7,-,TRBV19,TRBD2,CASSSGGAREQYF,TGTGCCAGTAGTAGCGGGGGGGCCCGCGAGCAGTACTTC
17,TRBJ1-1,many,TRBV30,-,CAWSVSLTVPGDTEAFF,TGTGCCTGGAGTGTATCCTTGACAGTCCCCGGGGACACTGAAGCTTTCTTT
14,TRBJ2-5,-,TRBV16,TRBD2,CASSHGTSQETQYF,TGTGCCAGCAGCCATGGGACTAGCCAAGAGACCCAGTACTTC
15,TRBJ1-1,-,TRBV18,TRBD1,CASSPPSQGGTEAFF,TGTGCCAGCTCACCCCCCTCGCAGGGGGGGACTGAAGCTTTCTTT
14,TRBJ1-1,few,TRBV4-1,-,CASSQSRENTEAFF,TGCGCCAGCAGCCAATCTCGGGAGAACACTGAAGCTTTCTTT
15,TRBJ2-2,-,TRBV5-1,-,CASRPGTANTGELFF,TGCGCCAGCAGACCCGGGACGGCGAACACCGGGGAGCTGTTTTTT
14,TRBJ1-2,-,TRBV5-1,-,CASSLDSSIYGYTF,TGCGCCAGCAGCTTGGACAGTTCGATCTATGGCTACACCTTC
16,TRBJ2-1,-,TRBV9,-,CASSPTQSGYLNEQFF,TGTGCCAGCAGCCCGACTCAGAGCGGATACTTAAATGAGCAGTTCTTC
16,TRBJ1-6,-,TRBV27,-,CASTHSGVSYNSPLHF,TGTGCCAGCACCCACTCGGGAGTCTCCTATAATTCACCCCTCCACTTT
16,TRBJ1-5,-,TRBV19,TRBD1,CASSIGQGRSNQPQHF,TGTGCCAGTAGTATAGGACAGGGAAGGAGCAATCAGCCCCAGCATTTT
13,TRBJ1-5,-,TRBV7-2,TRBD1,CASSGQGNQPQHF,TGTGCCAGCAGCGGACAGGGGAATCAGCCCCAGCATTTT
16,TRBJ1-6,-,TRBV5-1,-,CASSLALVGLNSPLHF,TGCGCCAGCAGCTTGGCACTGGTAGGGTTGAATTCACCCCTCCACTTT
15,TRBJ2-3,once,TRBV5-1,-,CASSLERVGTDTQYF,TGCGCCAGCAGCTTGGAGAGGGTTGGCACAGATACGCAGTATTTT
13,TRBJ2-5,-,TRBV7-2,-,CASSLQSGETQYF,TGTGCCAGCAGCTTACAATCGGGCGAGACCCAGTACTTC
15,TRBJ1-1,-,TRBV5-1,-,CASSLAGGGELKAFF,TGCGCCAGCAGCTTGGCCGGGGGCGGGGAACTGAAAGCTTTCTTT
18,TRBJ1-2,-,TRBV11-3,-,CASSLGGRETEANYGYTF,TGTGCCAGCAGCTTAGGAGGGCGGGAAACTGAGGCTAACTATGGCTACACCTTC